This is a list of T cell receptor beta chains from one sample in a study of cytomegalovirus exposure and HLA in healthy donors. The assay was immunoSEQ multiplex PCR, and TCRdb's table has in-frame clones only and misses some. The sample holds 100,000 to 120,000 clones, roughly 86% seen once. Input material: PBMCs. Every receptor here comes from a man aged 35 to 55 in good health and CMV-seronegative. Both conserved end residues are part of each CDR3. Each record gives: D gene, V gene, J gene, clone size, CDR3 length, CDR3 protein, CDR3 DNA. D genes are given only for firm matches. A row's size may be missing; if present it is once, few, many or a size class.

d_call: .; v_call: TRBV5-6; j_call: TRBJ1-6; clone_size: .; cdr3_length: 19; cdr3_aa: CASSATAGQGGRFNSPLHF; cdr3_nt: TGTGCCAGCAGCGCGACGGCGGGGCAGGGAGGCCGATTTAATTCACCCCTCCACTTT
d_call: TRBD1; v_call: TRBV10-3; j_call: TRBJ1-3; clone_size: .; cdr3_length: 14; cdr3_aa: CAISDGQGTNTIYF; cdr3_nt: TGTGCCATCAGTGATGGACAGGGTACAAACACCATATATTTT
d_call: TRBD1; v_call: TRBV6-6; j_call: TRBJ1-4; clone_size: .; cdr3_length: 15; cdr3_aa: CASRDRSATNEKLFF; cdr3_nt: TGTGCCAGCCGGGACAGGAGTGCAACTAATGAAAAACTGTTTTTT
d_call: .; v_call: TRBV29-1; j_call: TRBJ1-2; clone_size: .; cdr3_length: 12; cdr3_aa: CSAQAPVDGYTF; cdr3_nt: TGCAGCGCACAGGCCCCAGTCGATGGCTACACCTTC
d_call: TRBD1; v_call: TRBV7-9; j_call: TRBJ1-4; clone_size: .; cdr3_length: 15; cdr3_aa: CASSLAGTGAEKLFF; cdr3_nt: TGTGCCAGCAGCTTAGCGGGGACAGGGGCCGAAAAACTGTTTTTT
d_call: .; v_call: TRBV28; j_call: TRBJ2-7; clone_size: .; cdr3_length: 13; cdr3_aa: CASSLPPVYEQYF; cdr3_nt: TGTGCCAGCAGTTTACCCCCAGTTTACGAGCAGTACTTC
d_call: .; v_call: TRBV7-8; j_call: TRBJ1-5; clone_size: .; cdr3_length: 13; cdr3_aa: CASSLRTNQPQHF; cdr3_nt: TGTGCCAGCAGCCTGCGGACAAATCAGCCCCAGCATTTT
d_call: .; v_call: TRBV5-1; j_call: TRBJ1-6; clone_size: once; cdr3_length: 13; cdr3_aa: CASSPDQGTALHF; cdr3_nt: TGCGCCAGCAGCCCGGATCAGGGGACCGCCCTCCACTTT
d_call: .; v_call: TRBV28; j_call: TRBJ1-5; clone_size: .; cdr3_length: 12; cdr3_aa: CASSSGNQPQHF; cdr3_nt: TGTGCCAGCAGTTCCGGCAATCAGCCCCAGCATTTT
d_call: .; v_call: TRBV6-1; j_call: TRBJ1-1; clone_size: .; cdr3_length: 14; cdr3_aa: CASSEVRGYTEAFF; cdr3_nt: TGTGCCAGCAGTGAAGTAAGGGGGTACACTGAAGCTTTCTTT
d_call: .; v_call: TRBV30; j_call: TRBJ1-6; clone_size: .; cdr3_length: 15; cdr3_aa: CAWRDSMGRNSPLHF; cdr3_nt: TGTGCCTGGAGGGACTCCATGGGTCGTAATTCACCCCTCCACTTT
d_call: TRBD1; v_call: TRBV5-6; j_call: TRBJ2-1; clone_size: few; cdr3_length: 15; cdr3_aa: CASSSPGTGINEQFF; cdr3_nt: TGTGCCAGCAGCTCACCCGGGACAGGGATCAATGAGCAGTTCTTC
d_call: .; v_call: TRBV7-2; j_call: TRBJ1-5; clone_size: .; cdr3_length: 14; cdr3_aa: CASSLDPGYQPQHF; cdr3_nt: TGTGCCAGCAGCTTAGACCCGGGATATCAGCCCCAGCATTTT
d_call: .; v_call: TRBV29-1; j_call: TRBJ2-3; clone_size: .; cdr3_length: 12; cdr3_aa: CSVAVAADTQYF; cdr3_nt: TGCAGCGTTGCGGTAGCGGCAGATACGCAGTATTTT
d_call: TRBD1; v_call: TRBV25-1; j_call: TRBJ1-6; clone_size: .; cdr3_length: 13; cdr3_aa: CASSIQGGSPLHF; cdr3_nt: TGTGCCAGCAGTATCCAGGGGGGATCACCCCTCCACTTT
d_call: TRBD1; v_call: TRBV5-4; j_call: TRBJ1-1; clone_size: .; cdr3_length: 14; cdr3_aa: CASSSPGQTTEAFF; cdr3_nt: TGTGCCAGCAGCTCACCGGGACAGACCACTGAAGCTTTCTTT
d_call: TRBD1; v_call: TRBV30; j_call: TRBJ1-1; clone_size: .; cdr3_length: 14; cdr3_aa: CAWTPGQGNTEAFF; cdr3_nt: TGTGCCTGGACCCCGGGACAGGGGAACACTGAAGCTTTCTTT
d_call: .; v_call: TRBV28; j_call: TRBJ1-2; clone_size: .; cdr3_length: 15; cdr3_aa: CASSLETAANYGYTF; cdr3_nt: TGTGCCAGCAGTTTGGAGACAGCAGCTAACTATGGCTACACCTTC
d_call: .; v_call: TRBV6-6; j_call: TRBJ1-1; clone_size: once; cdr3_length: 12; cdr3_aa: CASINSGNEAFF; cdr3_nt: TGTGCCAGCATAAACTCGGGGAATGAAGCTTTCTTT
d_call: .; v_call: TRBV9; j_call: TRBJ2-7; clone_size: .; cdr3_length: 12; cdr3_aa: CASSPRLGEQYF; cdr3_nt: TGTGCCAGCAGCCCCCGACTCGGGGAGCAGTACTTC
d_call: TRBD1; v_call: TRBV9; j_call: TRBJ2-7; clone_size: .; cdr3_length: 14; cdr3_aa: CASSFGTGGYEQYF; cdr3_nt: TGTGCCAGCAGCTTCGGGACAGGGGGTTACGAGCAGTACTTC
d_call: TRBD1; v_call: TRBV6-6; j_call: TRBJ2-3; clone_size: .; cdr3_length: 16; cdr3_aa: CASTSTATGVIDTQYF; cdr3_nt: TGTGCCAGCACTTCCACTGCGACAGGGGTTATAGATACGCAGTATTTT
d_call: TRBD1; v_call: TRBV7-2; j_call: TRBJ2-5; clone_size: .; cdr3_length: 14; cdr3_aa: CASSLGQGFETQYF; cdr3_nt: TGTGCCAGCAGCCTGGGACAGGGTTTCGAGACCCAGTACTTC
d_call: .; v_call: TRBV5-4; j_call: TRBJ2-5; clone_size: .; cdr3_length: 16; cdr3_aa: CASSLPHEAAQETQYF; cdr3_nt: TGTGCCAGCAGCTTGCCACATGAGGCAGCTCAAGAGACCCAGTACTTC
d_call: .; v_call: TRBV28; j_call: TRBJ1-1; clone_size: .; cdr3_length: 15; cdr3_aa: CASAATGLGNTEAFF; cdr3_nt: TGTGCCAGCGCCGCAACGGGACTGGGTAACACTGAAGCTTTCTTT
d_call: .; v_call: TRBV7-6; j_call: TRBJ1-1; clone_size: .; cdr3_length: 12; cdr3_aa: CASSPVVTEAFF; cdr3_nt: TGTGCCAGCAGCCCAGTCGTCACTGAAGCTTTCTTT
d_call: .; v_call: TRBV7-3; j_call: TRBJ1-1; clone_size: .; cdr3_length: 13; cdr3_aa: CASSHRQDSEAFF; cdr3_nt: TGTGCCAGCAGCCATCGACAGGACTCTGAAGCTTTCTTT
d_call: TRBD2; v_call: TRBV5-4; j_call: TRBJ2-7; clone_size: .; cdr3_length: 15; cdr3_aa: CASSTGTSGGNEQYF; cdr3_nt: TGTGCCAGCAGCACAGGGACTAGCGGGGGTAACGAGCAGTACTTC
d_call: .; v_call: TRBV19; j_call: TRBJ1-1; clone_size: .; cdr3_length: 13; cdr3_aa: CASSIDFEVEAFF; cdr3_nt: TGTGCCAGTAGTATTGACTTCGAGGTTGAAGCTTTCTTT
d_call: .; v_call: TRBV7-9; j_call: TRBJ1-2; clone_size: .; cdr3_length: 14; cdr3_aa: CASSVLDRNYGYTF; cdr3_nt: TGTGCCAGCAGCGTCCTTGACAGGAACTATGGCTACACCTTC
d_call: .; v_call: TRBV19; j_call: TRBJ1-4; clone_size: .; cdr3_length: 13; cdr3_aa: CASSADRAGSLFF; cdr3_nt: TGTGCCAGTAGTGCCGACAGAGCCGGGTCTTTGTTTTTT
d_call: TRBD2; v_call: TRBV5-6; j_call: TRBJ2-1; clone_size: .; cdr3_length: 16; cdr3_aa: CASSFRFGTSNNEQFF; cdr3_nt: TGTGCCAGCAGCTTCCGCTTCGGGACTAGCAACAATGAGCAGTTCTTC
d_call: .; v_call: TRBV18; j_call: TRBJ1-1; clone_size: .; cdr3_length: 16; cdr3_aa: CASSPSSRGKNTEAFF; cdr3_nt: TGTGCCAGCTCACCCTCCTCTAGGGGAAAGAACACTGAAGCTTTCTTT
d_call: TRBD1; v_call: TRBV19; j_call: TRBJ1-1; clone_size: once; cdr3_length: 16; cdr3_aa: CASSIARTGINTEAFF; cdr3_nt: TGTGCCAGTAGTATAGCTAGGACAGGGATTAACACTGAAGCTTTCTTT
d_call: TRBD1; v_call: TRBV19; j_call: TRBJ1-2; clone_size: .; cdr3_length: 15; cdr3_aa: CASSGRDRGDYGYTF; cdr3_nt: TGTGCCAGTAGTGGCCGGGACAGGGGCGACTATGGCTACACCTTC
d_call: .; v_call: TRBV30; j_call: TRBJ2-1; clone_size: .; cdr3_length: 15; cdr3_aa: CAWKGKGGPFNEQFF; cdr3_nt: TGTGCCTGGAAGGGTAAGGGGGGGCCATTTAATGAGCAGTTCTTC
d_call: .; v_call: TRBV30; j_call: TRBJ2-5; clone_size: few; cdr3_length: 15; cdr3_aa: CAWRGPELGQETQYF; cdr3_nt: TGTGCCTGGAGGGGGCCCGAATTGGGCCAAGAGACCCAGTACTTC
d_call: TRBD2; v_call: TRBV30; j_call: TRBJ2-3; clone_size: .; cdr3_length: 15; cdr3_aa: CAWSVSAGGVDTQYF; cdr3_nt: TGTGCCTGGAGTGTATCAGCGGGGGGGGTGGATACGCAGTATTTT
d_call: .; v_call: TRBV5-1; j_call: TRBJ2-2; clone_size: .; cdr3_length: 15; cdr3_aa: CASSLARVDTGELFF; cdr3_nt: TGCGCCAGCAGCTTGGCCAGGGTTGACACCGGGGAGCTGTTTTTT
d_call: .; v_call: TRBV15; j_call: TRBJ1-1; clone_size: .; cdr3_length: 15; cdr3_aa: CATSRVAGPNTEAFF; cdr3_nt: TGTGCCACCAGCAGGGTGGCGGGACCCAACACTGAAGCTTTCTTT
d_call: TRBD2; v_call: TRBV2; j_call: TRBJ2-5; clone_size: .; cdr3_length: 18; cdr3_aa: CASSEGTSGGSPGGTQYF; cdr3_nt: TGTGCCAGCAGTGAAGGGACTAGCGGGGGGTCTCCCGGGGGGACCCAGTACTTC
d_call: .; v_call: TRBV7-8; j_call: TRBJ2-7; clone_size: .; cdr3_length: 12; cdr3_aa: CASSFATGEEYF; cdr3_nt: TGTGCCAGCAGCTTCGCTACAGGGGAGGAGTACTTC
d_call: TRBD1; v_call: TRBV6-6; j_call: TRBJ2-7; clone_size: .; cdr3_length: 14; cdr3_aa: CASTPVQGAGEQYF; cdr3_nt: TGTGCCAGCACCCCCGTCCAGGGGGCGGGGGAGCAGTACTTC
d_call: TRBD1; v_call: TRBV5-1; j_call: TRBJ1-2; clone_size: .; cdr3_length: 17; cdr3_aa: CASSLGQGPSRNYGYTF; cdr3_nt: TGCGCCAGCAGCTTGGGACAGGGGCCCAGCCGTAACTATGGCTACACCTTC
d_call: .; v_call: TRBV9; j_call: TRBJ1-1; clone_size: .; cdr3_length: 11; cdr3_aa: CASSVGAEAFF; cdr3_nt: TGTGCCAGCAGCGTCGGAGCTGAAGCTTTCTTT
d_call: TRBD2; v_call: TRBV29-1; j_call: TRBJ2-1; clone_size: .; cdr3_length: 16; cdr3_aa: CSAVGASGGAYNEQFF; cdr3_nt: TGCAGCGCCGTAGGTGCTAGCGGGGGGGCCTACAATGAGCAGTTCTTC
d_call: .; v_call: TRBV19; j_call: TRBJ1-2; clone_size: .; cdr3_length: 16; cdr3_aa: CASSPYREDALWGYTF; cdr3_nt: TGTGCCAGTAGTCCCTACAGGGAAGATGCATTATGGGGCTACACCTTC
d_call: .; v_call: TRBV5-1; j_call: TRBJ1-1; clone_size: .; cdr3_length: 15; cdr3_aa: CASSLQGSGNTEAFF; cdr3_nt: TGCGCCAGCAGCTTACAGGGTTCGGGGAACACTGAAGCTTTCTTT
d_call: .; v_call: TRBV5-1; j_call: TRBJ2-3; clone_size: .; cdr3_length: 12; cdr3_aa: CASSPPGDTQYF; cdr3_nt: TGCGCCAGCAGCCCGCCAGGAGATACGCAGTATTTT
d_call: TRBD1; v_call: TRBV6-1; j_call: TRBJ1-4; clone_size: .; cdr3_length: 14; cdr3_aa: CASLNRGFHEKLFF; cdr3_nt: TGTGCCAGCCTAAACAGGGGGTTTCATGAAAAACTGTTTTTT
d_call: TRBD2; v_call: TRBV5-6; j_call: TRBJ2-7; clone_size: .; cdr3_length: 13; cdr3_aa: CASSYGTTYEQYF; cdr3_nt: TGTGCCAGCAGCTACGGGACTACCTACGAGCAGTACTTC
d_call: TRBD2; v_call: TRBV5-1; j_call: TRBJ2-1; clone_size: once; cdr3_length: 15; cdr3_aa: CASSLSSGGATEQFF; cdr3_nt: TGCGCCAGCAGCTTGTCTAGCGGGGGGGCCACTGAGCAGTTCTTC
d_call: .; v_call: TRBV28; j_call: TRBJ2-7; clone_size: .; cdr3_length: 12; cdr3_aa: CASSFGGNKQYF; cdr3_nt: TGTGCCAGCAGTTTTGGAGGGAATAAGCAGTACTTC
d_call: .; v_call: TRBV5-4; j_call: TRBJ2-3; clone_size: .; cdr3_length: 13; cdr3_aa: CASSLDAGDTQYF; cdr3_nt: TGTGCCAGCAGCTTGGACGCGGGGGATACGCAGTATTTT
d_call: .; v_call: TRBV19; j_call: TRBJ1-6; clone_size: .; cdr3_length: 15; cdr3_aa: CASSKRTEDNSPLHF; cdr3_nt: TGTGCCAGTAGTAAGAGGACAGAGGATAATTCACCCCTCCACTTT
d_call: .; v_call: TRBV7-9; j_call: TRBJ1-2; clone_size: .; cdr3_length: 14; cdr3_aa: CASSLSQGLYGYTF; cdr3_nt: TGTGCCAGCAGCTTGTCACAGGGCTTGTATGGCTACACCTTC
d_call: TRBD1; v_call: TRBV5-1; j_call: TRBJ2-7; clone_size: .; cdr3_length: 14; cdr3_aa: CASSRDREMGEQYF; cdr3_nt: TGCGCCAGCAGCCGGGACAGGGAAATGGGCGAGCAGTACTTC